Listed here are 14 T cell receptor beta chains from one sample, sequenced in a study of cytomegalovirus exposure and HLA in healthy donors. Repertoires were generated with immunoSEQ multiplex PCR, while TCRdb's copy carries only in-frame clones and drops some. The sample holds around 240,000 clones, 85% to 90% seen once. The sequencing sample was made of PBMCs. These receptors all stem from a woman aged 18-35 years in good health and CMV-seronegative.

The chain links TRBV11-2 to TRBJ1-1; 7 bases fit TRBD1. CDR1 is SGHAT, CDR2 FQNNGV, per germline. J gave up 4 bases and V 5 bases, and 7 bases lay outside the gene matches. The CDR3 is made up of 14 amino acids. The CDR3 nucleotides read TGTGCCAGCAGCGTGGGACAGAGGAGCACTGAAGCTTTCTTT. Its protein product is CASSVGQRSTEAFF.

This chain joins TRBV6-1 and TRBJ1-5; no clear D. The CDR3 is 14 amino acids. Trimming removed 1 base at V and 5 bases at J, with 9 bases between. In germline, CDR1 is MNHNS, CDR2 SASEGT. CDR3 sequence reads: CASSEGAVYQPQHF. The CDR3 DNA is TGTGCCAGCAGTGAAGGGGCAGTTTATCAGCCCCAGCATTTT.

This sequence joins TRBV27 and TRBJ1-2, with D maybe TRBD1 (6 bases). CDR1 is MNHEY, CDR2 SMNVEV, per germline (reference sequence). V dropped 4 bases and J dropped 1 base, with 13 bases sitting between them. The CDR3 has 15 amino acids. The CDR3 sequence: CASSYSGTFNYGYTF. Written as DNA, the CDR3 is TGTGCCAGCAGTTACTCCGGGACATTTAACTATGGCTACACCTTC.

The chain employs TRBV5-1 and TRBJ2-2; TRBD1 aligns across 7 bases. The trim removed 2 bases at V and 0 bases at J, leaving 4 bases unmatched. Germline V gene lookup returns CDR1 SGHRS and CDR2 YFSETQ. The CDR3 is 16 residues long. The CDR3 spells CASSLQGTPNTGELFF. The CDR3 nucleotides are TGCGCCAGCAGCTTACAGGGGACCCCGAACACCGGGGAGCTGTTTTTT.

The chain joins TRBV27 to TRBJ2-7; TRBD1 is a possible D gene (6 bases). The CDR3 consists of 14 residues. V was pared by 8 bases and J by 2 bases, with 16 bases between. Per the germline V gene, CDR1 is MNHEY and CDR2 is SMNVEV (reference sequence). DNA of the CDR3: TGTGCCAGCGGCCGATTGGGACAACCCTACGAGCAGTACTTC. Translated, it gives CASGRLGQPYEQYF.

The chain employs TRBV18 and TRBJ2-7; possible D gene TRBD1, 7 bases. The germline V gene has CDR1 KGHSH and CDR2 LQKENI. The CDR3 has 12 amino acids. The ends were cut back, 6 bases at V and 6 bases at J, with 12 bases in the middle. The CDR3 loop reads CASSRDSREQYV. DNA of the CDR3: TGTGCCAGCTCGCGGGACAGTCGCGAGCAGTACGTC.

This clone has only a few counts. The rearrangement links TRBV2 to TRBJ2-7; the match to TRBD1 covers 8 bases. CDR3 length: 13 amino acids. Germline V gene lookup returns CDR1 SNHLY and CDR2 FYNNEI. Trimming took 3 bases from V and 3 from J; bases not matched to a gene: 1. In DNA form, the CDR3 reads TGTGCCAGCAGTGACGGGACAGGCTACGAGCAGTACGTC. The encoded protein is CASSDGTGYEQYV.

The chain uses TRBV6-6 and TRBJ2-3, with 10 bases identical to TRBD1. Trimming removed 5 bases from V and 2 bases from J; junction bases left unmatched: 4. This CDR3 contains 15 residues. Germline V gene lookup returns CDR1 MNHNY and CDR2 SVGAGI (reference sequence). CDR3 loop: CASSRQGANTDTQYF. The CDR3 DNA is TGTGCCAGCAGTAGACAGGGGGCGAACACAGATACGCAGTATTTT.

The V gene is TRBV7-2, the J gene TRBJ2-1; 7 bases agree with TRBD2. The CDR3 loop spans 13 amino acids. Trimming took 4 bases from V and 6 from J; bases not matched to a gene: 3. Looked up from germline, CDR1 is SGHTA and CDR2 is FQGNSA. DNA of the CDR3: TGTGCCAGCAGCTCGTCTAGCGGCAATGAGCAGTTCTTC. Residues: CASSSSSGNEQFF.

V and J are TRBV28 and TRBJ1-3; 7 bases match TRBD1. With 3 bases clipped from V and 3 bases from J, the junction kept 5 bases outside the gene matches. The CDR3 length is 15 residues. Germline values: CDR1 MDHEN, CDR2 SYDVKM. This CDR3 is CASSFRQGLGNTIYF. In nucleotides, the CDR3 is TGTGCCAGCAGTTTTAGACAGGGTCTTGGAAACACCATATATTTT.

The table lists this clone with a count of one. The chain combines TRBV28 with TRBJ1-5; tentatively, D is TRBD1 (5 bases). The CDR3 totals 16 residues. Germline V gene lookup returns CDR1 MDHEN and CDR2 SYDVKM. Trimming removed 2 bases from V and 5 bases from J, with 16 bases in between. The CDR3: CASSLGAGGEHQPQHF. Here the CDR3 DNA reads TGTGCCAGCAGTTTAGGCGCCGGGGGTGAGCATCAGCCCCAGCATTTT.

The chain joins TRBV6-1 to TRBJ1-4, with D perhaps matching TRBD1 (5 bases). The V and J ends lost 1 base and 0 bases respectively, with 18 bases between them. This CDR3 is 19 amino acids long. Germline CDR1 is MNHNS and CDR2 is SASEGT. CDR3 sequence reads: CASSEGLGRGRSTNEKLFF. The DNA of the CDR3 is TGTGCCAGCAGTGAAGGGTTAGGGAGGGGTCGCTCAACTAATGAAAAACTGTTTTTT.

This chain links TRBV30 with TRBJ1-3, with D possibly being TRBD1 (5 bases). V lost 2 bases and J 9 bases, leaving 11 bases between the germline ends. Germline CDR1 and CDR2: GTSNPN and SVGIG (reference sequence). The CDR3 runs to 12 residues. The CDR3, as DNA: TGTGCCTGGAGTCCGGGACTCCTCACCATATATTTT. Amino acids: CAWSPGLLTIYF.

This clone was detected once. The chain is built from TRBV12-2 and TRBJ1-2; TRBD1, as called in the table, went unchecked against the DNA. TRBV12-2 is deemed a pseudogene. This CDR3 is 19 amino acids long. CDR3 residues: CASRLALIVRDRLNYGYTF. CDR3 DNA sequence: TGTGCAAGTCGCTTAGCGCTCATAGTCCGGGACAGGCTAAACTATGGCTACACCTTC.